This entry features one T cell receptor (beta chain) sequence. The source of the sample is a study of blood T cell repertoires in COVID-19. In the study overall: COVID-19 samples collected from the United States, Italy and Spain covered acute and convalescent phases.

Germline-derived CDR1 and CDR2 are SGDLS and YYNGEE. This CDR3 is 15 amino acids long. J gave up 7 bases and V 4 bases, and 12 bases lay outside the gene matches. Here immunoSEQ multiplex PCR was the method, and the copy in TCRdb shows in-frame clones only, minus some. This table holds more than 70,000 clones, roughly 85% found once. Sequenced sample: peripheral blood. This sequence joins TRBV9 and TRBJ2-7, with 9 nucleotides matching TRBD1. The sequence was collected from a man aged 60-69 years with acute or convalescent COVID-19. The CDR3 sequence is CASSFHPDRGQEQYF. The CDR3, as DNA: TGTGCCAGCAGCTTTCACCCGGACAGGGGTCAAGAGCAGTACTTC.